The text below deals with one TCR beta chain. In germline, CDR1 is SGDLS, CDR2 YYNGEE. CDR3 size: 13 residues. The V and J ends lost 10 bases and 8 bases respectively, with 19 bases between them. Enrollees, about 18 to 89 years old, lived in around 23 US areas. This record comes from a study of blood T cell repertoires in COVID-19. Per the original data handling: It was from reference gene primer amplification that nucleated cell counts were estimated. TCRdb's table, derived via immunoSEQ multiplex PCR, lists solely in-frame clones and lacks some. That table is the source of V, J and clone size, and D and trimming were worked out from the DNA. The repertoire holds about 240,000 clones, with around 87% as singletons.

The V gene is TRBV9, the J gene TRBJ2-1; D may be TRBD2 (6 bases). The clonotype comes from a woman aged 35 to 49 with acute COVID-19. What was sequenced was PBMCs or T cells enriched from blood (not recorded which). CDR3 DNA sequence: TGTGCCGGTCACGGGACTCGAGGCTATGAGCAGTTCTTC. Its translation: CAGHGTRGYEQFF.